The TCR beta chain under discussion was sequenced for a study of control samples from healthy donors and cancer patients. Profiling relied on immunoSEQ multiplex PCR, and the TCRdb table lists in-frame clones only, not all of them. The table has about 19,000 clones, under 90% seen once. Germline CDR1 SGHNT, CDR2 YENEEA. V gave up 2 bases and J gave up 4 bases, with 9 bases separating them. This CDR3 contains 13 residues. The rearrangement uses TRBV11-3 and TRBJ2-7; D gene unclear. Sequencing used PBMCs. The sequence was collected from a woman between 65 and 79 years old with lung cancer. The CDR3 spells CASSLIIGYEQYF. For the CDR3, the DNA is TGTGCCAGCAGCTTAATAATAGGATACGAGCAGTACTTC.